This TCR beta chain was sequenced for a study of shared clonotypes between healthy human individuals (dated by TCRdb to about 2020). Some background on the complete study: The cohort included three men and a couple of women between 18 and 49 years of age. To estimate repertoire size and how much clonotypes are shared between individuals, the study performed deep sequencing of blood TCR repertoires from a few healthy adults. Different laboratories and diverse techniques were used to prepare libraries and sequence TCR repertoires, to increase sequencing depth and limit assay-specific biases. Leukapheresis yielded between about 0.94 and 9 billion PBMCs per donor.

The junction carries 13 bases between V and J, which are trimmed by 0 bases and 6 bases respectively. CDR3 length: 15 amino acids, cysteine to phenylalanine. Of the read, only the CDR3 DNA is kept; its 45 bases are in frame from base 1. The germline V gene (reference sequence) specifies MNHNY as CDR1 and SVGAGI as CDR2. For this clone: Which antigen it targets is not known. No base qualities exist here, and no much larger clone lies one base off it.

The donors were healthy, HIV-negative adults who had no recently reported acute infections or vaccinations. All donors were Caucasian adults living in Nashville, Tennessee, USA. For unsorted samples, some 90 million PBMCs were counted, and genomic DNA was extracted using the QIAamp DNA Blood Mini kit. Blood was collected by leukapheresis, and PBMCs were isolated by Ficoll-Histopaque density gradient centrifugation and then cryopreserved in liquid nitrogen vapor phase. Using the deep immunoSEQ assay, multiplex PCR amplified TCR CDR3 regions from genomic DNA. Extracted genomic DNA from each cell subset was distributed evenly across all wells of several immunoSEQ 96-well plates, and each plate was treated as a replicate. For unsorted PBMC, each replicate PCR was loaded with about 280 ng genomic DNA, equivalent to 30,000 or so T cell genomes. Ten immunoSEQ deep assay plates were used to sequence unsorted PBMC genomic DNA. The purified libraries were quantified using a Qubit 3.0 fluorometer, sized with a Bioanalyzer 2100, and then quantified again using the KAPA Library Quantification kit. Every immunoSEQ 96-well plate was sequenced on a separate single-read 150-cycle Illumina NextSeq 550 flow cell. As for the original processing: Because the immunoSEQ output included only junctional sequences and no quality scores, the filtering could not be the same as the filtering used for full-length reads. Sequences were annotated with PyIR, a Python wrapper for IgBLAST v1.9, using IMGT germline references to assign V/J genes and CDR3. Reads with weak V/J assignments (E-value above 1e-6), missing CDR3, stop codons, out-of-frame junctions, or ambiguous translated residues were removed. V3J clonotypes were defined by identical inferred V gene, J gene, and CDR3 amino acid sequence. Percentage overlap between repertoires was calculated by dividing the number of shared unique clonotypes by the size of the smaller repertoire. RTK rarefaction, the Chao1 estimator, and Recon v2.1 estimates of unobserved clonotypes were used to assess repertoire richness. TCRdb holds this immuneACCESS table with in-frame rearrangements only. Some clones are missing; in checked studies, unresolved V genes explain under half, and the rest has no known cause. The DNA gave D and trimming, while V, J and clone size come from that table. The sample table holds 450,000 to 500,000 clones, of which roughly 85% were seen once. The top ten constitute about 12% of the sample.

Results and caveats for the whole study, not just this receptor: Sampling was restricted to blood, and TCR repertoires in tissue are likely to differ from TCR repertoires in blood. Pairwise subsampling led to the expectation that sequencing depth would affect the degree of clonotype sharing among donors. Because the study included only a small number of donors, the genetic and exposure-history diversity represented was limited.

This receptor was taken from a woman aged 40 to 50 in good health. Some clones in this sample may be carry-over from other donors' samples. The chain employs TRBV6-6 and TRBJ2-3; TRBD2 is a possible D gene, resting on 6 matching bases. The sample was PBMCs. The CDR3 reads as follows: CASSYSDGRGDTQYF. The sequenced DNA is TGTGCCAGCAGTTACTCCGACGGGAGAGGGGATACGCAGTATTTT.